Presented here are 32 T cell receptor beta chains from one specimen sequenced in a study of blood T cell repertoires in COVID-19. Method: immunoSEQ multiplex PCR; TCRdb's copy keeps in-frame clones and lacks some. The sample has under 250,000 clones, about three quarters seen once. The sequenced sample consisted of peripheral blood. All receptors come from a woman aged 70 to 79 with acute or convalescent COVID-19.

The V and J genes are TRBV7-8 and TRBJ2-5, with D tentatively TRBD1 (6 bases). This CDR3 is built from 17 residues. The germline CDR1 and CDR2 sequences are SGHVS and FQNEAQ. Trimming left V 1 base short and J 4 bases short, with 19 bases between. CDR3 sequence: CASSLEPRGSSRETQYF. CDR3 DNA: TGTGCCAGCAGCTTAGAACCTAGGGGGAGTTCGCGAGAGACCCAGTACTTC. Full variable domain (remainder filled in from reference TRBV7-8 and TRBJ2-5): GAGVSQSPRYKVAKRGQDVALRCDPISGHVSLFWYQQALGQGPEFLTYFQNEAQLDKSGLPSDRFFAERPEGSVSTLKIQRTQQEDSAVYLCASSLEPRGSSRETQYFGPGTRLLVL.

The genes are TRBV27 and TRBJ2-7, with D possibly TRBD1 on 5 matching bases. V was trimmed by 10 bases and J by 4 bases, leaving 11 bases between them. This CDR3 is built from 11 residues. Germline V gene data show CDR1 as MNHEY and CDR2 as SMNVEV (reference sequence). CDR3 DNA: TGTGCCACCTTCCAGGGTTACGAGCAGTACTTC. It encodes CATFQGYEQYF.

This clone appeared a few times. The V call is TRBV13, the J call TRBJ1-3; maybe TRBD1 (6 bases). The germline V and J ends were trimmed by 5 bases and 4 bases, with 9 bases remaining between them. CDR1 PRHDT and CDR2 FYEKMQ come from the germline V gene (reference sequence). The CDR3 runs 13 residues. For the CDR3, the DNA is TGTGCCAGCAGCGCCACAGGGGGAAACACCATATATTTT. As protein: CASSATGGNTIYF.

The chain links TRBV5-1 to TRBJ2-2, with 9 bases that match TRBD1. The CDR3 is 16 amino acids. The V and J ends lost 1 base and 7 bases, in that order; junction bases with no gene match: 8. Germline V gene sequence: CDR1 SGHRS, CDR2 YFSETQ. CDR3 nucleotides: TGCGCCAGCAGCTTGACCGGGACAGGGAATAGCGGGGAGCTGTTTTTT. It codes for CASSLTGTGNSGELFF.

The chain carries TRBV5-6 and TRBJ2-5, with 10 nucleotides matching TRBD1. The CDR3 is 15 amino acids. V trimming: 3 bases; J trimming: 0 bases; junction bases outside the gene matches: 2. Germline V gene data show CDR1 as SGHDT and CDR2 as YYEEEE. The CDR3 bases are TGTGCCAGCAGCTGGGGGACAGGGGACCAAGAGACCCAGTACTTC. Translating it yields CASSWGTGDQETQYF.

The genes are TRBV24-1 and TRBJ1-5; D is possibly TRBD1 (6 bases). The V end was cut by 4 bases, the J end by 0 bases, with 15 bases between. The CDR3 spans 17 residues. Germline CDR1 and CDR2: KGHDR and SFDVKD. In DNA, the CDR3 is TGTGCCACCAGTGACCGTCCCTCAGGGGATAGCAATCAGCCCCAGCATTTT. Its translation: CATSDRPSGDSNQPQHF.

This sequence joins TRBV7-2 and TRBJ2-7, with TRBD2 identical over 14 bases. The CDR3 contains 15 residues. Germline CDR1 reads SGHTA; CDR2 reads FQGNSA. V trimming: 5 bases; J trimming: 6 bases; junction bases outside the gene matches: 6. The CDR3 region has the DNA TGTGCCAGCAGCATGGGACTAGCGGGAGTGTCCGAGCAGTACTTC. Translated: CASSMGLAGVSEQYF.

The chain joins TRBV6-1 to TRBJ2-5, with D possibly matching TRBD2 (5 bases). CDR1 is MNHNS and CDR2 is SASEGT in the germline V gene. The CDR3 is 16 residues long. V was trimmed by 2 bases and J by 5 bases, leaving 18 bases between them. As DNA, the CDR3 is TGTGCCAGCAGTGAATTCCATCGGACTGCCGAGGAGACCCAGTACTTC. It is translated as CASSEFHRTAEETQYF.

The chain has TRBV7-2 and TRBJ2-1; D perhaps matches TRBD2 (6 bases). The CDR3 is 17 residues long. The V end lost 6 bases, the J end lost 9 bases, and 27 bases lay between the germline ends. CDR1 and CDR2 from the germline V gene are SGHTA and FQGNSA. The CDR3 DNA sequence: TGTGCCAGCAGTCATAGAGGGTTAGGTCGGGGGATCGGTGAGCAGTTCTTC. As protein: CASSHRGLGRGIGEQFF.

The sample holds one count of this clone. A junction boundary mismatches the germline segment, possibly from a read error. The chain carries TRBV7-7 and TRBJ2-6, with D maybe TRBD2 (5 bases). The CDR3 length is 19 residues. From germline, CDR1 is SSHAT and CDR2 FNYEAQ (reference sequence). The CDR3 DNA reads TGTGCTAGCAGCTCCCCCGGGTGGCAGGACTTAACTGGGGCCAACGTCCTGACTTTC. Protein: CASSSPGWQDLTGANVLTF.

This clone was counted a few times. The chain is built from TRBV5-1 and TRBJ1-2; D is uncertain. CDR1 and CDR2 (germline): SGHRS, YFSETQ. Deletions cut 1 base from V and 1 base from J, with 5 bases between. The CDR3 is 13 amino acids. DNA of the CDR3: TGCGCCAGCAGCTTGACAAGTAACTATGGCTACACCTTC. It is translated as CASSLTSNYGYTF.

The chain links TRBV6-5 to TRBJ1-2, with 9 bases lining up with TRBD1. This CDR3 spans 13 amino acids. The germline gives CDR1 MNHEY, CDR2 SVGAGI. The V gene end was trimmed by 6 bases and the J gene end by 9 bases; junction bases not matched to a gene: 8. For the CDR3, the DNA is TGTGCCAGCAGAGACTGGGGGACAGGGAGCTACACCTTC. Residues: CASRDWGTGSYTF.

The chain combines TRBV27 with TRBJ2-5; 7 bases align to TRBD1. The germline V gene encodes CDR1 MNHEY and CDR2 SMNVEV (reference sequence). V lost 5 bases, J lost 1 base, and 4 bases stayed unmatched. This CDR3 has 14 residues. The CDR3 reads CASSPGQPQETQYF. Written as DNA, the CDR3 is TGTGCCAGCAGTCCGGGACAGCCCCAAGAGACCCAGTACTTC.

V is TRBV10-3 and J is TRBJ2-7, with D possibly TRBD2 on 5 matching bases. Germline CDR1 reads ENHRY; CDR2 reads SYGVKD. The CDR3 is 15 amino acids. V was shortened by 4 bases and J by 3 bases, with 16 bases between the two germline ends. For the CDR3, the DNA is TGTGCCATCAGTGGGGAAACTAGTCCAAACTACGAGCAGTACTTC. Translated: CAISGETSPNYEQYF.

The chain uses TRBV6-2 or TRBV6-3 and TRBJ2-2; 9 bases fit TRBD1. Germline loops: CDR1 MNHEY, CDR2 SVGEGT. The CDR3 covers 19 residues. V dropped 2 bases and J dropped 4; count of bases not matched to a gene: 14. The CDR3 spells CASSYGTGRFGEFTGELFF. In DNA, the CDR3 is TGTGCCAGCAGTTACGGGACAGGGAGATTTGGGGAGTTCACCGGGGAGCTGTTTTTT.

The chain links TRBV11-3 to TRBJ2-1; the match to TRBD1 covers 11 bases. The germline gives CDR1 SGHNT, CDR2 YENEEA. The CDR3 extends over 15 amino acids. J gave up 6 bases and V 4 bases, and 5 bases lay outside the gene matches. Written as DNA, the CDR3 is TGTGCCAGCAGCTCAGAGGGACAGGGGGGCAATGAGCAGTTCTTC. Protein product: CASSSEGQGGNEQFF.

The J gene is TRBJ1-3, the V gene TRBV9, with 7 positions matching TRBD1. CDR3 size: 16 residues. Germline trimming cut 4 bases from V and 0 bases from J; bases unmatched to any gene: 7. Germline V lookup: CDR1 SGDLS, CDR2 YYNGEE. The CDR3 here is CASSPVGQYSGNTIYF. The DNA of the CDR3 is TGTGCCAGCAGCCCAGTGGGACAGTACTCTGGAAACACCATATATTTT.

In its sample, this clone was seen once. The J gene is TRBJ2-1, the V gene TRBV3-1 (or the pseudogene TRBV3-2); D is undetermined. V was pared by 0 bases and J by 7 bases, with 4 bases between. Germline V gene sequence: CDR1 LGHDT, CDR2 YNNKEL (reference sequence). The CDR3 contains 12 residues. The CDR3 reads CASSQDLNEQFF. DNA of the CDR3: TGTGCCAGCAGCCAAGATCTGAATGAGCAGTTCTTC.

V usage is TRBV2 and J usage is TRBJ1-1, with TRBD1 as a possible D gene (6 bases). The CDR3 consists of 14 residues. CDR1 is SNHLY and CDR2 is FYNNEI in the germline V gene. V was clipped by 6 bases and J by 5 bases, with 16 bases between them. The DNA of the CDR3 is TGTGCCAGCAGGGCCGGGAGGGGGGATACTGAAGCTTTCTTT. Amino acids: CASRAGRGDTEAFF.

The chain is built from TRBV19 and TRBJ1-2; D is uncertain. The CDR3 is made up of 12 amino acids. Germline values: CDR1 LNHDA, CDR2 SQIVND (reference sequence). V was clipped by 3 bases and J by 3 bases, with 5 bases between them. In nucleotides, the CDR3 is TGTGCCAGTAGTATGCGGGACTATGGCTACACCTTC. Its translation: CASSMRDYGYTF. Full variable domain (outside the CDR3, taken from reference TRBV19 and TRBJ1-2): DGGITQSPKYLFRKEGQNVTLSCEQNLNHDAMYWYRQDPGQGLRLIYYSQIVNDFQKGDIAEGYSVSREKKESFPLTVTSAQKNPTAFYLCASSMRDYGYTFGSGTRLTVV.

V usage is TRBV28 and J usage is TRBJ1-2, with D possibly matching TRBD1 (6 bases). Germline V lookup: CDR1 MDHEN, CDR2 SYDVKM. Between the trimmed V and J ends, which lost 10 bases and 6 bases, there was a span of 12 bases. The length of the CDR3 is 11 residues. For the CDR3, the DNA is TGTGCCACATTTTACAGGGATGGCTACACCTTC. Translation gives CATFYRDGYTF.

This chain connects TRBV19 to TRBJ1-2; D gene ambiguous. Germline V gene lookup returns CDR1 LNHDA and CDR2 SQIVND (reference sequence). V was pared by 2 bases and J by 4 bases, with 11 bases between. The CDR3 extends over 14 amino acids. Here the CDR3 reads CASSITQEAYGYTF. CDR3 DNA: TGTGCCAGTAGTATAACCCAGGAAGCCTATGGCTACACCTTC.

A single count supports this clone. The chain has TRBV3-1 (or the pseudogene TRBV3-2) and TRBJ2-3, with 8 bases matching TRBD2. The CDR3 spans 14 residues. The germline gives CDR1 LGHDT, CDR2 YNNKEL (reference sequence). The J segment lost 1 base and the V segment lost 6 bases, leaving 3 bases of the junction unmatched. The CDR3 sequence is CASRSGLGTDTQYF. As DNA, the CDR3 is TGTGCCAGCAGATCGGGACTAGGCACAGATACGCAGTATTTT.

V is TRBV27 and J is TRBJ2-3; TRBD2 matches at 7 bases. Germline values: CDR1 MNHEY, CDR2 SMNVEV (reference sequence). The CDR3 loop spans 16 amino acids. V shed 4 bases and J 4 bases; nucleotides not matched to a gene: 11. The CDR3 is CASSSKAGYRADTQYF. CDR3 nucleotide sequence: TGTGCCAGCAGTTCGAAAGCGGGATATAGGGCAGATACGCAGTATTTT.

The J gene is TRBJ2-3, the V gene TRBV19, with a weak D call TRBD1 (7 bases). V dropped 6 bases and J dropped 1 base, with 11 bases sitting between them. Germline V gives CDR1 LNHDA, CDR2 SQIVND (reference sequence). This CDR3 region has 14 residues. The CDR3 region is CASSPRGGTDTQYF. As DNA, the CDR3 is TGTGCCAGTAGCCCCAGGGGGGGCACAGATACGCAGTATTTT.

The genes are TRBV15 and TRBJ1-2; D unresolved. The CDR3 totals 12 residues. Looked up from germline, CDR1 is LNHNV and CDR2 is YYDKDF (reference sequence). Trimming removed 5 bases from V and 5 bases from J, with 9 bases in between. DNA of the CDR3: TGTGCCACCAGCGCGGGAGTTTATGGCTACACCTTC. Translating it yields CATSAGVYGYTF.

This chain uses TRBV19 with TRBJ1-1; 8 bases align to TRBD1. Germline V gene data show CDR1 as LNHDA and CDR2 as SQIVND (reference sequence). V shed 6 bases and J 1 base; nucleotides not matched to a gene: 10. The CDR3 is 16 residues long. CDR3 in DNA: TGTGCCAGTAGCTCCAGGGGGCGTGGGCGGAACACTGAAGCTTTCTTT. It codes for CASSSRGRGRNTEAFF.

This clone was found a few times. CDR3 DNA sequence: TGTGCCAGCACCCGGGGCGGGGGAACTGGAAACACCATATATTTT. It translates to CASTRGGGTGNTIYF. The rearrangement uses TRBV6-5 and TRBJ1-3, with D possibly being TRBD1 (5 bases). The CDR3 extends over 15 amino acids. Trimming cost V 7 bases and J 2 bases, with 15 bases left between them. Germline CDR1 and CDR2: MNHEY and SVGAGI.

The table lists this clone with a few counts. The V call is TRBV15, the J call TRBJ1-4, with a weak D call TRBD1 (6 bases). The CDR3 totals 15 residues. Germline V gene lookup returns CDR1 LNHNV and CDR2 YYDKDF (reference sequence). Trimming pared 3 bases from V and 1 base from J, leaving 9 bases between. The CDR3 is CATSSPTGTNEKLFF. CDR3 nucleotide sequence: TGTGCCACCAGCAGTCCGACAGGAACTAATGAAAAACTGTTTTTT.

The chain combines TRBV4-2 with TRBJ1-1; D is unresolved. In germline, CDR1 is LGHNA, CDR2 YNFKEQ. This CDR3 spans 11 amino acids. The V gene lost 8 bases and the J gene lost 5 bases, with 9 bases spanning the gap. The chain's CDR3 is CASGEKTEAFF. CDR3 sequence (DNA): TGTGCCAGCGGGGAGAAGACTGAAGCTTTCTTT.

The V gene is TRBV6-6, the J gene TRBJ1-1, with TRBD1 matching 10 bases. Germline V gene lookup returns CDR1 MNHNY and CDR2 SVGAGI (reference sequence). There are 18 residues in the CDR3. With 5 bases clipped from V and 1 base from J, the junction kept 13 bases outside the gene matches. The CDR3 region is CASSHPWDRGGKNTEAFF. The CDR3, as DNA: TGTGCCAGCAGTCACCCCTGGGACAGGGGAGGGAAGAACACTGAAGCTTTCTTT.

The rearrangement links TRBV3-1 (or the pseudogene TRBV3-2) to TRBJ2-7; tentative D call: TRBD2 (6 bases). V gave up 4 bases and J gave up 2 bases, with 9 bases separating them. Germline V gene sequence: CDR1 LGHDT, CDR2 YNNKEL (reference sequence). The CDR3 is 13 amino acids. CDR3 loop: CASSPPGAYEQYF. In nucleotides, the CDR3 is TGTGCCAGCAGCCCCCCGGGGGCCTACGAGCAGTACTTC.